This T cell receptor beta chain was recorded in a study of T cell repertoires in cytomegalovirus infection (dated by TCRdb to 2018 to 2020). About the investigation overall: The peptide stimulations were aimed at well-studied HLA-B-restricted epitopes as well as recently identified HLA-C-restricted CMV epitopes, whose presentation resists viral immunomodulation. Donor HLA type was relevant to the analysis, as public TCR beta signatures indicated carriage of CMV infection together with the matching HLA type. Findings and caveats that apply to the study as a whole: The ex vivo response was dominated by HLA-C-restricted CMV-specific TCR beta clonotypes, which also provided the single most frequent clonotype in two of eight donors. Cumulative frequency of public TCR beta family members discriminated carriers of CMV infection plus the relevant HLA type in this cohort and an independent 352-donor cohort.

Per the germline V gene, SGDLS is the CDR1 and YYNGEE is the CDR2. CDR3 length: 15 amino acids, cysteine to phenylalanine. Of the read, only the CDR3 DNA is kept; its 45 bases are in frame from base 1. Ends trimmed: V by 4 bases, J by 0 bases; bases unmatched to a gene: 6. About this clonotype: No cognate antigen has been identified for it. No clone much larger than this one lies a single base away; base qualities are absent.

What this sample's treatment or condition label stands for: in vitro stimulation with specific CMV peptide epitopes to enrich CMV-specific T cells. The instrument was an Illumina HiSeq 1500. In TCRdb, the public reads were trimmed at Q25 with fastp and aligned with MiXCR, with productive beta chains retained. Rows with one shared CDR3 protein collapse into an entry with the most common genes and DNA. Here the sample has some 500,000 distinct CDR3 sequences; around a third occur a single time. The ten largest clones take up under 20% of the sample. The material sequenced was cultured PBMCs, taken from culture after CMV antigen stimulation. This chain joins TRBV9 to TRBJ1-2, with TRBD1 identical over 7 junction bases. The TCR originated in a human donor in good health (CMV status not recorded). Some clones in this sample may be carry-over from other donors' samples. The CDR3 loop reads CASSQGGRANYGYTF. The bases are TGTGCCAGCAGCCAGGGGGGGAGAGCTAACTATGGCTACACCTTC.